This paragraph covers one T cell receptor beta chain sequence. V shed 6 bases, J shed 0 bases, and the junction held 5 bases outside the gene matches. This CDR3 has 15 residues. Germline assignment: CDR1 SNHLY and CDR2 FYNNEI. Assay: immunoSEQ multiplex PCR; the TCRdb copy retains only in-frame clones and omits some. The sample lists about 220,000 clones; approximately 81% were seen once. The data were obtained in a study of blood T cell repertoires in COVID-19. What was sequenced was peripheral blood. The V and J genes are TRBV2 and TRBJ2-7, with 10 bases fitting TRBD2. This receptor was obtained from a woman aged 55-69 years who had recovered from COVID-19. The CDR3: CASSTTSGVSYEQYF. In nucleotides, the CDR3 is TGTGCCAGCAGCACCACTAGCGGGGTCTCCTACGAGCAGTACTTC.